The T cell receptor (beta chain) described here comes from a study of blood T cell repertoires in COVID-19. Looking at the study overall: Specimens from acute and convalescent COVID-19 originated in the United States, Italy and Spain.

Germline lookup yields CDR1 ENHRY and CDR2 SYGVKD. V was shortened by 6 bases and J by 3 bases, with 11 bases between the two germline ends. This CDR3 has 13 residues. Original methodology: Amplifying reference gene primers gave estimates of nucleated cell counts. TCRdb keeps only in-frame clones here, not all; method: immunoSEQ multiplex PCR. V and J calls and clone size follow that table, whereas D and trimming were derived from the DNA. The data hold 310,000 or so clones, with around 92% observed a single time. The rearrangement links TRBV10-3 to TRBJ1-1; TRBD1 is a possible D gene (6 bases). Sequencing was carried out using peripheral blood. This sequence was found in a man in his late teens or twenties who had recovered from COVID-19. The CDR3 here is CAIRITGYTEAFF. The CDR3 nucleotides are TGTGCCATCAGGATCACAGGGTACACTGAAGCTTTCTTT.